The 6 T cell receptor beta chains in this list originate from one sample, sequenced in a study of T cell responses to AZD1222 COVID-19 vaccine. TCRdb keeps only in-frame clones here, not all; method: immunoSEQ multiplex PCR. The table lists more than 75,000 clones, about 92% of them singletons. Specimen: peripheral blood, collected on day 0 of AZD1222 vaccination. The receptor set was obtained from an adult in good health.

This clone was recorded only once. The gene calls are TRBV12-3 or TRBV12-4 and TRBJ2-7; the D gene is possibly TRBD2 (6 bases). There are 12 residues in the CDR3. Trimming removed 8 bases from V and 4 bases from J, with 12 bases in between. CDR3 sequence: CASAPTSYEQYF. In DNA, the CDR3 is TGTGCCAGCGCCCCGACTAGTTACGAGCAGTACTTC.

This clone occurred a few times. The V and J genes are TRBV19 and TRBJ1-5; 9 bases map to TRBD1. V was pared by 7 bases and J by 0 bases, with 7 bases of the junction left unmatched. This CDR3 spans 16 amino acids. The germline gives CDR1 LNHDA, CDR2 SQIVND (reference sequence). Written as DNA, the CDR3 is TGTGCCAGTACTCCTCGGACAGGGGATAGCAATCAGCCCCAGCATTTT. Protein: CASTPRTGDSNQPQHF.

The chain couples TRBV29-1 to TRBJ2-1; D is unclear. V lost 7 bases to trimming and J lost 0 bases, with 16 bases between them. Per the germline V gene, CDR1 is SQVTM and CDR2 is ANQGSEA. The CDR3 extends over 15 amino acids. In DNA, the CDR3 is TGCAGCGCTCTCGAGCCTTCTCGCTCCTACAATGAGCAGTTCTTC. Amino acid sequence: CSALEPSRSYNEQFF.

The chain recombines TRBV28 with TRBJ1-2; no clear D gene. The CDR3 totals 15 residues. V lost 3 bases and J 0 bases, leaving 11 bases between the germline ends. Per the germline V gene, CDR1 is MDHEN and CDR2 is SYDVKM. The DNA for the CDR3 is TGTGCCAGCAGTTTGCGCCATACTGCTAACTATGGCTACACCTTC. This translates into CASSLRHTANYGYTF.

J is TRBJ1-2 and V is TRBV30, with D perhaps matching TRBD1 (6 bases). Trimming stripped 0 bases from V and 5 bases from J, with 13 bases between. The CDR3 has 14 amino acids. CDR1 is GTSNPN and CDR2 is SVGIG in the germline V gene (reference sequence). In nucleotides, the CDR3 is TGTGCCTGGAGTGTTACGGGGGACACATATGGCTACACCTTC. Amino acid sequence: CAWSVTGDTYGYTF. The complete variable domain, with remaining parts taken from reference TRBV30 and TRBJ1-2, reads SQTIHQWPATLVQPVGSPLSLECTVEGTSNPNLYWYRQAAGRGLQLLFYSVGIGQISSEVPQNLSASRPQDRQFILSSKKLLLSDSGFYLCAWSVTGDTYGYTFGSGTRLTVV.

This rearrangement joins TRBV28 to TRBJ1-1; D may be TRBD1 (5 bases). The V gene's germline CDR1 is MDHEN and CDR2 SYDVKM. Trimming took off 6 bases at V and 1 base at J, with 12 bases between the two ends. This CDR3 has 14 amino acids. Here the CDR3 DNA reads TGTGCCAGCAGATTGGACGGACAGAACACTGAAGCTTTCTTT. Translating it yields CASRLDGQNTEAFF.